The source of this TCR beta chain is a study of T cell changes during pregnancy in multiple sclerosis. Using immunoSEQ multiplex PCR, the repertoire was profiled, and TCRdb retains in-frame clones only, with some absent. The top ten clones hold over 1.5% of a sample with some 110,000 clones, roughly nine tenths of them seen once. The CDR3 has 18 amino acids. Germline V CDR1 and CDR2: MGHRA, YSYEKL. Trimming cost V 3 bases and J 2 bases, with 22 bases left between them. The starting material was peripheral blood, obtained in the third trimester of pregnancy. The receptor's source is a female donor with multiple sclerosis, enrolled in a pregnancy study. The rearrangement uses TRBV4-1 and TRBJ2-5, with D tentatively TRBD1 (5 bases). CDR3 DNA sequence: TGCGCCAGCAGCCATGAAGGGCTGCCAGGACATAGTCAAGAGACCCAGTACTTC. It is translated as CASSHEGLPGHSQETQYF.